Each of the 29 T cell receptor beta chains below was sequenced from the same sample in a study of blood T cell repertoires in COVID-19. Profiling relied on immunoSEQ multiplex PCR, and the TCRdb table lists in-frame clones only, not all of them. The top ten clones hold 3.5% to 4.5% of a sample with around 100,000 clones, around nine tenths of them seen once. Sequences were obtained from peripheral blood. These receptors originate from a middle-aged man with acute or convalescent COVID-19.

The CDR3 region is CASSLGSGQKYEQYF. The DNA of the CDR3 is TGCGCCAGCAGCTTGGGGTCGGGACAGAAATACGAGCAGTACTTC. The V gene is TRBV5-1, the J gene TRBJ2-7; 7 nucleotides align to TRBD1. The CDR3 contains 15 residues. With 0 bases clipped from V and 4 bases from J, the junction kept 7 bases outside the gene matches. From germline, CDR1 is SGHRS and CDR2 YFSETQ.

The chain employs TRBV5-6 and TRBJ2-7; TRBD1 matches 11 bases. J lost 3 bases, V lost 6 bases, and 2 bases had no gene match. The CDR3 is made up of 13 amino acids. The V gene's germline CDR1 is SGHDT and CDR2 YYEEEE. CDR3 coding DNA: TGTGCCAGCATCGGGACAGGGGGCTACGAGCAGTACTTC. This gives the protein CASIGTGGYEQYF.

V gene TRBV4-3 combines with J gene TRBJ1-4; D gene unclear. V lost 4 bases to trimming and J lost 1 base, with 13 bases between them. The CDR3 loop spans 16 amino acids. Looked up from germline, CDR1 is LGHNA and CDR2 is YSLEER. The CDR3 is CASSPEGRGTNEKLFF. The DNA of the CDR3 is TGCGCCAGCAGCCCCGAAGGGAGAGGAACTAATGAAAAACTGTTTTTT.

Only one count was recorded for this clone. This chain joins TRBV5-5 and TRBJ2-5, with a weak D call TRBD1 (6 bases). CDR1 is SGHKS and CDR2 is YYEKEE in the germline V gene (reference sequence). The V gene lost 0 bases and the J gene lost 1 base, with 13 bases spanning the gap. The CDR3 is made up of 16 amino acids. The CDR3 DNA follows: TGTGCCAGCAGCTTGGAGAGGGGACACCTCCAAGAGACCCAGTACTTC. This encodes CASSLERGHLQETQYF. The entire variable domain, with the rest obtained from reference TRBV5-5 and TRBJ2-5, is as follows: DAGVTQSPTHLIKTRGQQVTLRCSPISGHKSVSWYQQVLGQGPQFIFQYYEKEERGRGNFPDRFSARQFPNYSSELNVNALLLGDSALYLCASSLERGHLQETQYFGPGTRLLVL.

This clone was seen only once. The rearrangement uses TRBV2 and TRBJ2-5; a weak D match, TRBD1 (6 bases). The germline V gene encodes CDR1 SNHLY and CDR2 FYNNEI. The CDR3 has 13 residues. Deletions cut 4 bases from V and 1 base from J, with 7 bases between. The CDR3: CASSAGVQETQYF. The CDR3 DNA follows: TGTGCCAGCAGTGCAGGGGTCCAAGAGACCCAGTACTTC.

This clone was detected only a few times. The chain links TRBV5-1 to TRBJ2-7; D may be TRBD1 (7 bases). The CDR3 covers 14 residues. The germline gives CDR1 SGHRS, CDR2 YFSETQ. Trimming cost V 6 bases and J 3 bases, with 16 bases left between them. CDR3 sequence: CASKEAGGLYEQYF. In DNA, the CDR3 is TGCGCCAGCAAAGAGGCAGGGGGGCTCTACGAGCAGTACTTC. The full variable domain, completed using reference TRBV5-1 and TRBJ2-7, is KAGVTQTPRYLIKTRGQQVTLSCSPISGHRSVSWYQQTPGQGLQFLFEYFSETQRNKGNFPGRFSGRQFSNSRSEMNVSTLELGDSALYLCASKEAGGLYEQYFGPGTRLTVT.

The chain joins TRBV5-1 to TRBJ2-7, with 9 bases fitting TRBD2. With V trimmed by 4 bases and J by 7 bases, 12 bases remained unmatched. This CDR3 has 15 amino acids. Germline loops: CDR1 SGHRS, CDR2 YFSETQ. The CDR3 loop is CASSRPGTSRGEQYF. CDR3 coding DNA: TGCGCCAGCAGCCGGCCCGGGACTAGCAGAGGGGAGCAGTACTTC. Full variable domain (missing parts from reference TRBV5-1 and TRBJ2-7): KAGVTQTPRYLIKTRGQQVTLSCSPISGHRSVSWYQQTPGQGLQFLFEYFSETQRNKGNFPGRFSGRQFSNSRSEMNVSTLELGDSALYLCASSRPGTSRGEQYFGPGTRLTVT.

This clone occurred once. The chain couples TRBV5-1 to TRBJ1-2, with a tentative D call TRBD1 (6 bases). The CDR3 sequence is 13 residues long. Germline V gene data show CDR1 as SGHRS and CDR2 as YFSETQ. V gave up 1 base and J gave up 7 bases, with 11 bases separating them. The CDR3 DNA sequence: TGCGCCAGCAGCTTGACAGGGAGTAGTGGCTACACCTTC. Protein: CASSLTGSSGYTF. Together with reference TRBV5-1 and TRBJ1-2, the CDR3 gives the full variable domain: KAGVTQTPRYLIKTRGQQVTLSCSPISGHRSVSWYQQTPGQGLQFLFEYFSETQRNKGNFPGRFSGRQFSNSRSEMNVSTLELGDSALYLCASSLTGSSGYTFGSGTRLTVV.

This clone has only one observation. The rearrangement links TRBV5-1 to TRBJ2-2; D possibly corresponds to TRBD1 (6 bases). Looked up from germline, CDR1 is SGHRS and CDR2 is YFSETQ. The V end lost 4 bases, the J end lost 1 base, and 11 bases lay between the germline ends. The CDR3 spans 15 residues. CDR3 sequence (DNA): TGCGCCAGCAGCCTACAGGGTGAGAACACCGGGGAGCTGTTTTTT. Translating it yields CASSLQGENTGELFF.

The J gene is TRBJ1-1, the V gene TRBV5-1; 10 bases are a match to TRBD1. Unmatched junction bases numbered 4, after V lost 5 bases and J lost 0 bases. This CDR3 region has 15 residues. Germline V lookup: CDR1 SGHRS, CDR2 YFSETQ. The CDR3, as DNA: TGCGCCAGCAGACAGGGGACAGGGGTGAACACTGAAGCTTTCTTT. It codes for CASRQGTGVNTEAFF.

The rearrangement uses TRBV27 and TRBJ1-2, with 8 bases lining up with TRBD1. The V gene's germline CDR1 is MNHEY and CDR2 SMNVEV (reference sequence). The CDR3 spans 13 residues. After removal of 5 bases from V and 4 bases from J, the junction contained 3 bases not matched to a gene. As DNA, the CDR3 is TGTGCCAGCAGTCCCACAGGGGGCTATGGCTACACCTTC. The encoded protein is CASSPTGGYGYTF.

In this sample, this clone turned up a few times. V is TRBV4-2 and J is TRBJ1-6; the D gene is possibly TRBD1 (6 bases). This CDR3 region has 20 residues. V dropped 4 bases and J dropped 6 bases, with 28 bases sitting between them. The V gene's germline CDR1 is LGHNA and CDR2 YNFKEQ. CDR3: CASSRGGRTSGGIFNSPLHF. In DNA form, the CDR3 reads TGTGCCAGCAGCCGAGGGGGACGAACCTCGGGGGGAATATTTAATTCACCCCTCCACTTT.

This chain links TRBV6-2 or TRBV6-3 with TRBJ2-7; D might be TRBD1 (6 bases). Per the germline V gene, CDR1 is MNHEY and CDR2 is SVGEGT. The CDR3 contains 13 residues. Trimming removed 6 bases from V and 5 bases from J, with 14 bases in between. The CDR3: CASSRGRGHEQYF. In nucleotides, the CDR3 is TGTGCCAGCAGCCGCGGCAGGGGTCACGAGCAGTACTTC.

The gene calls are TRBV6-1 and TRBJ2-4, with a tentative D call TRBD1 (5 bases). Germline V gives CDR1 MNHNS, CDR2 SASEGT. V lost 4 bases to trimming and J lost 2 bases, with 15 bases between them. The CDR3 length is 16 residues. Here the CDR3 DNA reads TGTGCCAGCAGTGGGACCGAGACAGTTACCAAAAACATTCAGTACTTC. Amino acids: CASSGTETVTKNIQYF.

This chain joins TRBV9 and TRBJ1-3, with a weak D call TRBD1 (5 bases). V dropped 0 bases and J dropped 3 bases, with 10 bases sitting between them. The CDR3 is 15 amino acids. Germline V gene lookup returns CDR1 SGDLS and CDR2 YYNGEE. The CDR3: CASSVGQGIGNTIYF. The CDR3 nucleotides read TGTGCCAGCAGCGTAGGGCAGGGAATTGGAAACACCATATATTTT.

The rearrangement uses TRBV6-5 and TRBJ1-1, with 8 positions matching TRBD1. This CDR3 is built from 15 residues. CDR1 and CDR2 from the germline V gene are MNHEY and SVGAGI. The trim removed 6 bases at V and 5 bases at J, leaving 11 bases unmatched. For the CDR3, the DNA is TGTGCCAGCAGCAACAGGGGGGTCCAGGAAACTGAAGCTTTCTTT. Encoded protein: CASSNRGVQETEAFF.

The J gene is TRBJ2-4, the V gene TRBV6-6; tentatively, D is TRBD2 (5 bases). Trimming took 6 bases from V and 3 from J, leaving 9 bases between them. Germline CDR1 MNHNY, CDR2 SVGAGI (reference sequence). This CDR3 has 13 amino acids. CDR3 loop: CASSVSDKNIQYF. In nucleotides, the CDR3 is TGTGCCAGCAGCGTTAGCGACAAAAACATTCAGTACTTC.

The V gene is TRBV19, the J gene TRBJ2-2; 8 nucleotides agree with TRBD2. Germline V lookup: CDR1 LNHDA, CDR2 SQIVND (reference sequence). This CDR3 comprises 14 residues. The J segment lost 4 bases and the V segment lost 6 bases, leaving 4 bases of the junction unmatched. This chain's CDR3 is CASRQREITGELFF. CDR3 bases: TGTGCCAGTAGACAGCGGGAGATCACCGGGGAGCTGTTTTTT.

This clone has only one observation. The chain links TRBV2 to TRBJ1-5; D not resolved. Germline V gene sequence: CDR1 SNHLY, CDR2 FYNNEI. Deletions cut 4 bases from V and 1 base from J, with 11 bases between. The CDR3 extends over 15 amino acids. The CDR3 loop is CASSAGRLSNQPQHF. The DNA of the CDR3 is TGTGCCAGCAGTGCAGGTCGCCTGAGCAATCAGCCCCAGCATTTT.

The J gene is TRBJ2-1, the V gene TRBV5-6, with 9 bases aligning to TRBD1. This CDR3 region has 16 residues. Per germline, CDR1 SGHDT and CDR2 YYEEEE. J was trimmed by 6 bases and V by 3 bases; bases with no gene match: 10. The CDR3 here is CASSSSGTGHGNEQFF. The CDR3 DNA follows: TGTGCCAGCAGCTCCTCCGGGACAGGGCATGGCAATGAGCAGTTCTTC. The whole variable domain, filled in from reference TRBV5-6 and TRBJ2-1, reads DAGVTQSPTHLIKTRGQQVTLRCSPKSGHDTVSWYQQALGQGPQFIFQYYEEEERQRGNFPDRFSGHQFPNYSSELNVNALLLGDSALYLCASSSSGTGHGNEQFFGPGTRLTVL.

The chain employs TRBV6-5 and TRBJ1-1, with D maybe TRBD1 (5 bases). V lost 4 bases and J 5 bases, leaving 14 bases between the germline ends. Germline V gives CDR1 MNHEY, CDR2 SVGAGI. This CDR3 comprises 14 residues. This CDR3 reads CASSWRGGGTEAFF. DNA of the CDR3: TGTGCCAGCAGTTGGCGGGGCGGGGGGACTGAAGCTTTCTTT.

The chain links TRBV28 to TRBJ2-1, with D tentatively TRBD2 (7 bases). V was trimmed by 7 bases and J by 2 bases, leaving 18 bases between them. The germline V gene has CDR1 MDHEN and CDR2 SYDVKM. The CDR3 has 16 amino acids. As DNA, the CDR3 is TGTGCCAGCACCCAGGGGAGGGACGGGACCTACAATGAGCAGTTCTTC. It is translated as CASTQGRDGTYNEQFF.

The CDR3 sequence: CATSRGWGQVSYEQYF. The CDR3 DNA follows: TGTGCCACCAGCAGAGGTTGGGGACAGGTCTCCTACGAGCAGTACTTC. This chain uses TRBV15 with TRBJ2-7, with 8 nucleotides matching TRBD1. J lost 0 bases, V lost 1 base, and 5 bases had no gene match. This CDR3 has 16 residues. CDR1 and CDR2 (germline): LNHNV, YYDKDF (reference sequence).

This clone was seen more than once but under ten times. The chain recombines TRBV5-6 with TRBJ1-1; 9 bases map to TRBD1. From germline, CDR1 is SGHDT and CDR2 YYEEEE. This CDR3 region has 14 residues. Trimming took 4 bases from V and 1 from J; bases not matched to a gene: 2. CDR3 protein: CASSTDRGNTEAFF. The CDR3 DNA is TGTGCCAGCAGCACGGACAGGGGGAACACTGAAGCTTTCTTT.

The chain joins TRBV18 to TRBJ2-7; 7 nucleotides line up with TRBD1. From germline, CDR1 is KGHSH and CDR2 LQKENI. The CDR3 has 13 amino acids. J lost 6 bases, V lost 6 bases, and 8 bases had no gene match. The CDR3, as DNA: TGTGCCAGCTCGCCAGACAGGGTGGTCGAGCAGTACTTC. Protein product: CASSPDRVVEQYF.

This clone was detected once. The rearrangement uses TRBV7-9 and TRBJ2-1, with D maybe TRBD2 (6 bases). CDR3 length: 15 residues. CDR1 SEHNR and CDR2 FQNEAQ come from the germline V gene (reference sequence). Trimming shortened V by 2 bases and J by 8 bases, and 16 bases separated the two germline ends. The CDR3 nucleotides are TGTGCCAGCAGCTTAACTAGCAGGGTATGGGATGAGCAGTTCTTC. Protein product: CASSLTSRVWDEQFF.

J is TRBJ1-1 and V is TRBV5-1, with D possibly being TRBD1 (6 bases). Germline values: CDR1 SGHRS, CDR2 YFSETQ. The CDR3 has 14 amino acids. V was cut by 3 bases and J by 1 base, with 10 bases left in between. This CDR3 is CASSWGTQNTEAFF. The CDR3 region has the DNA TGCGCCAGCAGCTGGGGGACACAGAACACTGAAGCTTTCTTT. The full variable domain, with the rest looked up from reference TRBV5-1 and TRBJ1-1, is KAGVTQTPRYLIKTRGQQVTLSCSPISGHRSVSWYQQTPGQGLQFLFEYFSETQRNKGNFPGRFSGRQFSNSRSEMNVSTLELGDSALYLCASSWGTQNTEAFFGQGTRLTVV.

This clone was detected only a few times. The V and J genes are TRBV19 and TRBJ2-7; D remains unclear. The CDR3 covers 13 residues. V was shortened by 1 base and J by 1 base, with 5 bases between the two germline ends. Per the germline V gene, CDR1 is LNHDA and CDR2 is SQIVND (reference sequence). CDR3 DNA: TGTGCCAGTAGTATAGGGCGGTCCTACGAGCAGTACTTC. Translated: CASSIGRSYEQYF. The variable domain in full, completed from reference TRBV19 and TRBJ2-7, reads DGGITQSPKYLFRKEGQNVTLSCEQNLNHDAMYWYRQDPGQGLRLIYYSQIVNDFQKGDIAEGYSVSREKKESFPLTVTSAQKNPTAFYLCASSIGRSYEQYFGPGTRLTVT.

The gene calls are TRBV18 and TRBJ1-1, with TRBD1 matching over 9 bases. Germline loops: CDR1 KGHSH, CDR2 LQKENI. The CDR3 length is 15 residues. With V trimmed by 6 bases and J by 7 bases, 12 bases remained unmatched. The CDR3 reads CASSQGQGSIREAFF. DNA for the CDR3: TGTGCCAGCTCTCAAGGACAGGGGTCCATCCGTGAAGCTTTCTTT.